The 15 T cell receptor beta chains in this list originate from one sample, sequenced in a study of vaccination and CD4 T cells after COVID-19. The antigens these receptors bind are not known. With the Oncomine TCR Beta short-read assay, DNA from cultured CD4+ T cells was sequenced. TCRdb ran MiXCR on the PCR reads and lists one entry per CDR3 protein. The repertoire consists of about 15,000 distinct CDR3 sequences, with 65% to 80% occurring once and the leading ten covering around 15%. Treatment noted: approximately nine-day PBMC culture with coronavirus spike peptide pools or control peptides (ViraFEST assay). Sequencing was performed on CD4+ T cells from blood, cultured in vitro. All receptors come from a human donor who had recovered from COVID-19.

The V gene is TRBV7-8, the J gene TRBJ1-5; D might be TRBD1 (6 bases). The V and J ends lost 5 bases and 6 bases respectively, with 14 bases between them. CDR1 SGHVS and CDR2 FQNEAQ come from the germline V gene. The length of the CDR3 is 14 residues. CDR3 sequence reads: CASSTYRAGQPQHF. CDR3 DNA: TGTGCCAGCAGCACCTACAGGGCTGGTCAGCCCCAGCATTTT.

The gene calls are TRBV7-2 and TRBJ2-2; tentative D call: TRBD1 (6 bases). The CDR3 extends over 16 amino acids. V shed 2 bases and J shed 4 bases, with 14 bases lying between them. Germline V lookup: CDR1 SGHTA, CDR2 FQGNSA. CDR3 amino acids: CASSLSPQGVTGELFF. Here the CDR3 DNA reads TGTGCCAGCAGCTTAAGTCCACAGGGTGTCACCGGGGAGCTGTTTTTT.

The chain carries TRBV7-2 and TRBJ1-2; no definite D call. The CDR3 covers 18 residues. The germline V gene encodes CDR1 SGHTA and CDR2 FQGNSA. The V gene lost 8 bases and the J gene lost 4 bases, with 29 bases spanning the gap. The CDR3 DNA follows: TGTGCCAGCGACAAAGGGCCAATTTATCCTCGATTTGGCTATGGCTACACCTTC. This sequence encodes CASDKGPIYPRFGYGYTF.

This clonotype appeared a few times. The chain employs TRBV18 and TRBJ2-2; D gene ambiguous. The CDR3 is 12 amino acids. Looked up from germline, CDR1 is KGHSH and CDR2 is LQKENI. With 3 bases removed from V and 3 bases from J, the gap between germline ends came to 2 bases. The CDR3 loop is CASSPYTGELFF. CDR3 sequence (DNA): TGTGCCAGCTCACCCTACACCGGGGAGCTGTTTTTT.

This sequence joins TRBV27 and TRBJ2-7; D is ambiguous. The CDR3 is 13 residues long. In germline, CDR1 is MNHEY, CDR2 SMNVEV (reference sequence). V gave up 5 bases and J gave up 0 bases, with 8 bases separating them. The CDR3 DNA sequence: TGTGCCAGCAGTCCCCGGCCCTCCTACGAGCAGTACTTC. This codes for CASSPRPSYEQYF.

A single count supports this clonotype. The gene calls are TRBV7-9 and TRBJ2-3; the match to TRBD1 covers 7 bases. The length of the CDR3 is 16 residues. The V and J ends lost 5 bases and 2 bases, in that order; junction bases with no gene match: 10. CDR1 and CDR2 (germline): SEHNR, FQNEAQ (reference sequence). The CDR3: CASSPSRTGATDTQYF. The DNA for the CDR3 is TGTGCCAGCAGCCCCTCTAGGACAGGAGCCACAGATACGCAGTATTTT.

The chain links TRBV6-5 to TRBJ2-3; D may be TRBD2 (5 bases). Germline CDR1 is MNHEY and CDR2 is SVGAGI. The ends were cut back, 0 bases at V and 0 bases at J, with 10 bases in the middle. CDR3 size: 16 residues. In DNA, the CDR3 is TGTGCCAGCAGTTACTCCCGGGATCGGAGCACAGATACGCAGTATTTT. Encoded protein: CASSYSRDRSTDTQYF.

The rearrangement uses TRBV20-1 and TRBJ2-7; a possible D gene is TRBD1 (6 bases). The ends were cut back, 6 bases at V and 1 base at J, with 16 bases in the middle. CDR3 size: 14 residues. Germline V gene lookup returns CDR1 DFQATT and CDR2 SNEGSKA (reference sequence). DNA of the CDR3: TGCAGTGCCCTCTTTAACAGGGTATCCTACGAGCAGTACTTC. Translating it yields CSALFNRVSYEQYF.

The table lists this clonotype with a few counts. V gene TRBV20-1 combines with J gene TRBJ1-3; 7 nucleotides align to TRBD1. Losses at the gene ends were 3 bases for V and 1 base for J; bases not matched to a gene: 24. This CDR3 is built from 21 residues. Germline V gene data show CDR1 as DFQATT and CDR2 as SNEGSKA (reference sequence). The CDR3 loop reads CSARTDFGGGGRRHSGNTIYF. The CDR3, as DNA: TGCAGTGCTAGGACAGATTTTGGTGGAGGGGGCAGAAGGCATTCTGGAAACACCATATATTTT.

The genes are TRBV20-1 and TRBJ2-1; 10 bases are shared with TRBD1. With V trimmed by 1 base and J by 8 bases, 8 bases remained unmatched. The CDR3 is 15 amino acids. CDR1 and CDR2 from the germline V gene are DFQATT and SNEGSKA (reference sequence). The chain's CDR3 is CSARGDRGRVDEQFF. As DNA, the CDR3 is TGCAGTGCTAGAGGCGACAGGGGGCGAGTCGATGAGCAGTTCTTC.

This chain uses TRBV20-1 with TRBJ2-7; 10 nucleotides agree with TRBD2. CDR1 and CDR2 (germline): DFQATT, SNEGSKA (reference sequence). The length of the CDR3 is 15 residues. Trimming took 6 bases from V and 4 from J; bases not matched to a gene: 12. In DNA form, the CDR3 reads TGCAGTGCACCGACGATAGCGGGAGGAAGTTACGAGCAGTACTTC. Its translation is CSAPTIAGGSYEQYF.

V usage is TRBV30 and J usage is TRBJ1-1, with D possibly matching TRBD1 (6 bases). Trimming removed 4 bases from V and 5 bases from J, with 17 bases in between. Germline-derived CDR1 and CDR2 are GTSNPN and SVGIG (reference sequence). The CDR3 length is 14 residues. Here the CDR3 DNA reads TGTGCCTGGAACGCCAGGGGACCAGGTACTGAAGCTTTCTTT. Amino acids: CAWNARGPGTEAFF.

The CDR3 sequence is CSARWGSNEQFF. The CDR3 DNA is TGCAGTGCTAGATGGGGGTCCAATGAGCAGTTCTTC. The V and J genes are TRBV20-1 and TRBJ2-1; D tentatively reads TRBD1 or TRBD2 (5 bases each). V lost 2 bases and J lost 6, with 8 bases in between. Germline V gene data show CDR1 as DFQATT and CDR2 as SNEGSKA (reference sequence). There are 12 residues in the CDR3.

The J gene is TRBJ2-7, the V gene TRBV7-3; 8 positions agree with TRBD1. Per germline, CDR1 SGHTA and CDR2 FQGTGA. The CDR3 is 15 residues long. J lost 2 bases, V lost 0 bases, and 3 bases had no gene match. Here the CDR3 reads CASSLTSGGPYEQYF. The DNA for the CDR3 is TGTGCCAGCAGCTTAACCTCAGGGGGCCCCTACGAGCAGTACTTC.

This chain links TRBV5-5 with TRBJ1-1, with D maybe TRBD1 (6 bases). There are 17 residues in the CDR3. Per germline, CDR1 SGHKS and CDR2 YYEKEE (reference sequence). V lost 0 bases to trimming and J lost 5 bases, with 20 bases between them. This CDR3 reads CASSLDPWQGRGTEAFF. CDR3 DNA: TGTGCCAGCAGCTTGGATCCATGGCAGGGGAGGGGAACTGAAGCTTTCTTT.